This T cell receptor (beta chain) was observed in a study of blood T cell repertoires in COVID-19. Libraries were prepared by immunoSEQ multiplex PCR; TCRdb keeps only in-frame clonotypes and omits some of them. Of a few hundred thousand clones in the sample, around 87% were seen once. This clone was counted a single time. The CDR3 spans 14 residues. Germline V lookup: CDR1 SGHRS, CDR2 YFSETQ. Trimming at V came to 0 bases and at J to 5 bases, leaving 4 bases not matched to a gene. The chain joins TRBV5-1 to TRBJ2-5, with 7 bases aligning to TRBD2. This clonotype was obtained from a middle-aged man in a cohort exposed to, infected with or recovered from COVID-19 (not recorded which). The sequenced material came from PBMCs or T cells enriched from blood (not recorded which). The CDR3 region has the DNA TGCGCCAGCAGCTTGGTTGGGGAGGGGGAGACCCAGTACTTC. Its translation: CASSLVGEGETQYF.